This T cell receptor beta chain was found in a study of blood T cell repertoires in COVID-19. Study-wide context: Whether acute or convalescent, the COVID-19 samples came from the United States, Italy and Spain.

TCRdb keeps only in-frame clones here, not all; method: immunoSEQ multiplex PCR. The data hold some 240,000 clones, with around 90% observed a single time. The CDR3 length is 16 residues. CDR1 is SGHNT and CDR2 is YYREEE in the germline V gene (reference sequence). Trimming took off 4 bases at V and 1 base at J, with 17 bases between the two ends. The chain recombines TRBV5-4 with TRBJ1-1, with a possible D match to TRBD1 (6 bases). The specimen sequenced was peripheral blood. This receptor was obtained from a man in his sixties who had recovered from COVID-19. The CDR3 DNA follows: TGTGCCAGCAGCCTGGGGGGGCCCCCAGCGAACACTGAAGCTTTCTTT. Translated: CASSLGGPPANTEAFF. Full variable domain (remainder filled in from reference TRBV5-4 and TRBJ1-1): ETGVTQSPTHLIKTRGQQVTLRCSSQSGHNTVSWYQQALGQGPQFIFQYYREEENGRGNFPPRFSGLQFPNYSSELNVNALELDDSALYLCASSLGGPPANTEAFFGQGTRLTVV.